The rows below give T cell receptor beta chains drawn from one sample of a study of response to subunit inactivated influenza vaccine. From the RT-PCR reads, TCRdb called clonotypes with MiXCR, one entry per CDR3 protein. This table has roughly 780,000 distinct CDR3 sequences, about 18% appearing once. Sample: PBMCs from blood, taken around 5 days after vaccination. These receptors were obtained from a man between 50 and 59 years old who received an inactivated influenza vaccine. The CDR3 runs from the conserved cysteine through the conserved F or W. Each record gives: D gene, clone size, J gene, V gene, CDR3 protein, CDR3 DNA. The D gene is left open where the match is weak. Only part of the rows carry a size: once, few, many, or a class if the clone is expanded.

d_gene: TRBD2; abundance: -; j_gene: TRBJ2-2; v_gene: TRBV10-3; CDR3aa: CAISESGTSGPNTGELFF; CDR3nt: TGTGCCATCAGTGAGTCGGGGACTAGCGGGCCGAACACCGGGGAGCTGTTTTTT
d_gene: -; abundance: few; j_gene: TRBJ2-7; v_gene: TRBV10-3; CDR3aa: CAISAGTAYEQYF; CDR3nt: TGTGCCATCAGTGCGGGCACAGCCTACGAGCAGTACTTC
d_gene: -; abundance: -; j_gene: TRBJ2-2; v_gene: TRBV4-3; CDR3aa: CASSRDRAPAGELFF; CDR3nt: TGCGCCAGCAGCCGCGATCGGGCTCCGGCCGGGGAGCTGTTTTTT
d_gene: -; abundance: -; j_gene: TRBJ2-5; v_gene: TRBV20-1; CDR3aa: CSASLPGGSQETQYF; CDR3nt: TGCAGTGCTAGCCTTCCCGGGGGATCCCAAGAGACCCAGTACTTC
d_gene: TRBD2; abundance: few; j_gene: TRBJ2-3; v_gene: TRBV29-1; CDR3aa: CSVEPSGSDTQYF; CDR3nt: TGCAGCGTTGAGCCTAGCGGGTCAGATACGCAGTATTTT
d_gene: -; abundance: few; j_gene: TRBJ1-5; v_gene: TRBV18; CDR3aa: CASSPTDLSNQPQHF; CDR3nt: TGTGCCAGCTCACCCACAGACCTTAGCAATCAGCCCCAGCATTTT
d_gene: TRBD2; abundance: -; j_gene: TRBJ2-1; v_gene: TRBV4-2; CDR3aa: CASSPLLKISGSSYNEQFF; CDR3nt: TGTGCCAGCAGCCCGCTCTTAAAAATTAGCGGGAGCTCCTACAATGAGCAGTTCTTC
d_gene: TRBD1; abundance: few; j_gene: TRBJ2-3; v_gene: TRBV10-3; CDR3aa: CAISEKTGRGTDTQYF; CDR3nt: TGTGCCATCAGTGAGAAGACAGGGCGAGGCACAGATACGCAGTATTTT
d_gene: -; abundance: few; j_gene: TRBJ2-2; v_gene: TRBV12-3/TRBV12-4; CDR3aa: CASSFWWGNTGELFF; CDR3nt: TGTGCCAGCAGTTTCTGGTGGGGTAACACCGGGGAGCTGTTTTTT
d_gene: TRBD2; abundance: -; j_gene: TRBJ2-1; v_gene: TRBV10-2; CDR3aa: CASGRSSGRSYNEQFF; CDR3nt: TGCGCCAGCGGGCGATCTAGCGGGAGATCCTACAATGAGCAGTTCTTC
d_gene: TRBD2; abundance: many; j_gene: TRBJ2-1; v_gene: TRBV5-1; CDR3aa: CASSPMLGGNEQFF; CDR3nt: TGCGCCAGCAGCCCCATGTTGGGGGGGAATGAGCAGTTCTTC
d_gene: -; abundance: few; j_gene: TRBJ1-6; v_gene: TRBV5-6; CDR3aa: CASSLGNRRPPLHF; CDR3nt: TGTGCCAGCAGCTTAGGAAACAGGAGACCACCCCTCCACTTT
d_gene: -; abundance: -; j_gene: TRBJ1-1; v_gene: TRBV6-5; CDR3aa: CASSFMVGAEAFF; CDR3nt: TGTGCCAGCAGTTTCATGGTTGGCGCTGAAGCTTTCTTT
d_gene: -; abundance: -; j_gene: TRBJ2-5; v_gene: TRBV29-1; CDR3aa: CSGTVLQETQYF; CDR3nt: TGCAGCGGGACGGTACTCCAAGAGACCCAGTACTTC
d_gene: -; abundance: -; j_gene: TRBJ2-1; v_gene: TRBV5-5; CDR3aa: CASSLGAGQPPRGQFF; CDR3nt: TGTGCCAGCAGCTTGGGGGCCGGACAGCCTCCGAGAGGGCAGTTCTTC
d_gene: -; abundance: few; j_gene: TRBJ2-7; v_gene: TRBV14; CDR3aa: CASSQVANYEQYF; CDR3nt: TGTGCCAGCAGCCAAGTGGCGAACTACGAGCAGTACTTC
d_gene: TRBD1; abundance: -; j_gene: TRBJ2-5; v_gene: TRBV15; CDR3aa: CATSSPTFRDRKETQYF; CDR3nt: TGTGCCACCAGCAGTCCGACGTTCCGGGACAGGAAAGAGACCCAGTACTTC
d_gene: -; abundance: few; j_gene: TRBJ1-4; v_gene: TRBV21-1; CDR3aa: CASSKARQHNEKLFF; CDR3nt: TGTGCCAGCAGCAAAGCAAGGCAGCATAATGAAAAACTGTTTTTT
d_gene: -; abundance: few; j_gene: TRBJ2-1; v_gene: TRBV7-2; CDR3aa: CASSHTRDNEQFF; CDR3nt: TGTGCCAGCAGCCACACCCGGGACAATGAGCAGTTCTTC
d_gene: -; abundance: few; j_gene: TRBJ2-5; v_gene: TRBV5-1; CDR3aa: CASRKLATEDQYF; CDR3nt: TGCGCCAGCAGGAAACTGGCAACCGAGGACCAGTACTTC
d_gene: -; abundance: few; j_gene: TRBJ2-5; v_gene: TRBV29-1; CDR3aa: CSAGGYQETQYF; CDR3nt: TGCAGCGCTGGGGGATACCAAGAGACCCAGTACTTC
d_gene: -; abundance: once; j_gene: TRBJ2-3; v_gene: TRBV5-5; CDR3aa: CASSLKSVSTDTQYF; CDR3nt: TGCGCCAGCAGCTTGAAGAGCGTTAGCACAGATACGCAGTATTTT
d_gene: -; abundance: -; j_gene: TRBJ2-5; v_gene: TRBV30; CDR3aa: CAWSVNGPGHYF; CDR3nt: TGTGCCTGGAGTGTAAACGGGCCAGGGCACTACTTC
d_gene: -; abundance: -; j_gene: TRBJ2-2; v_gene: TRBV7-7; CDR3aa: CASSPSDTGELFF; CDR3nt: TGTGCCAGCAGCCCAAGTGACACCGGGGAGCTGTTTTTT
d_gene: -; abundance: many; j_gene: TRBJ2-7; v_gene: TRBV28; CDR3aa: CASTTSGSYEQYF; CDR3nt: TGTGCCAGCACCACGTCGGGCAGCTACGAGCAGTACTTC
d_gene: -; abundance: few; j_gene: TRBJ1-1; v_gene: TRBV5-5; CDR3aa: CASSHRAGNTEAFF; CDR3nt: TGTGCCAGCAGTCACAGGGCGGGGAACACTGAAGCTTTCTTT
d_gene: TRBD2; abundance: few; j_gene: TRBJ2-1; v_gene: TRBV20-1; CDR3aa: CSARASASGSFNEQFF; CDR3nt: TGCAGTGCTAGAGCGAGTGCTAGCGGGAGTTTTAATGAGCAGTTCTTC
d_gene: -; abundance: many; j_gene: TRBJ1-1; v_gene: TRBV12-3/TRBV12-4; CDR3aa: CASRQDSGHTEAFF; CDR3nt: TGTGCCAGCAGGCAAGACAGCGGGCACACTGAAGCTTTCTTT
d_gene: -; abundance: few; j_gene: TRBJ2-7; v_gene: TRBV12-3/TRBV12-4; CDR3aa: CASSYAGIDEQYF; CDR3nt: TGTGCCAGCAGCTACGCAGGGATCGACGAGCAGTACTTC
d_gene: -; abundance: few; j_gene: TRBJ1-4; v_gene: TRBV27; CDR3aa: CASSRSATNEKLFF; CDR3nt: TGTGCCAGCAGTCGCTCCGCAACTAATGAAAAACTGTTTTTT
d_gene: -; abundance: few; j_gene: TRBJ2-6; v_gene: TRBV7-9; CDR3aa: CASSRSRGNSGANVLTF; CDR3nt: TGTGCCAGCAGCAGATCCCGTGGCAACTCTGGGGCCAACGTCCTGACTTTC
d_gene: -; abundance: -; j_gene: TRBJ2-6; v_gene: TRBV12-3/TRBV12-4; CDR3aa: CASSPLGGANVLTF; CDR3nt: TGTGCCAGCAGCCCCTTGGGTGGGGCCAACGTCCTGACTTTC
d_gene: TRBD2; abundance: -; j_gene: TRBJ2-1; v_gene: TRBV11-2; CDR3aa: CASSLWTSGINEQFF; CDR3nt: TGTGCCAGCAGCTTATGGACTAGCGGGATCAATGAGCAGTTCTTC
d_gene: -; abundance: many; j_gene: TRBJ2-1; v_gene: TRBV20-1; CDR3aa: CSARPGRHNEQFF; CDR3nt: TGCAGTGCTAGACCCGGACGGCACAATGAGCAGTTCTTC
d_gene: TRBD1; abundance: -; j_gene: TRBJ2-7; v_gene: TRBV12-3/TRBV12-4; CDR3aa: CASGDRAPYEQYF; CDR3nt: TGTGCCAGCGGGGACAGGGCTCCCTACGAGCAGTACTTC
d_gene: -; abundance: few; j_gene: TRBJ1-6; v_gene: TRBV14; CDR3aa: CASSLRSGSNSPLHF; CDR3nt: TGTGCCAGCAGCCTACGGTCCGGAAGTAATTCACCCCTCCACTTT
d_gene: TRBD2; abundance: many; j_gene: TRBJ2-1; v_gene: TRBV6-5; CDR3aa: CASSYSTALGGEQFF; CDR3nt: TGTGCCAGCAGTTACTCGACGGCCCTGGGGGGGGAGCAGTTCTTC
d_gene: -; abundance: many; j_gene: TRBJ2-5; v_gene: TRBV7-9; CDR3aa: CASTQSGPPETQYF; CDR3nt: TGTGCCAGTACCCAGTCGGGACCGCCAGAGACCCAGTACTTC
d_gene: -; abundance: many; j_gene: TRBJ1-5; v_gene: TRBV28; CDR3aa: CASSYGPQHF; CDR3nt: TGTGCCAGCAGTTATGGGCCCCAGCATTTT
d_gene: TRBD1; abundance: many; j_gene: TRBJ2-1; v_gene: TRBV20-1; CDR3aa: CSVLGQGPYNEQFF; CDR3nt: TGCAGTGTCCTGGGACAGGGTCCCTACAATGAGCAGTTCTTC
d_gene: -; abundance: once; j_gene: TRBJ2-3; v_gene: TRBV28; CDR3aa: CASTHLGSRTDTQYF; CDR3nt: TGTGCCAGCACTCACCTCGGCAGCCGCACAGATACGCAGTATTTT
d_gene: -; abundance: many; j_gene: TRBJ2-7; v_gene: TRBV5-1; CDR3aa: CASSPGPSSYEQYF; CDR3nt: TGCGCCAGCAGCCCGGGGCCCTCTTCCTACGAGCAGTACTTC
d_gene: TRBD1; abundance: few; j_gene: TRBJ2-7; v_gene: TRBV5-1; CDR3aa: CASSTGTVRTYEQYF; CDR3nt: TGCGCCAGCAGCACCGGGACAGTCAGAACCTACGAGCAGTACTTC
d_gene: TRBD2; abundance: many; j_gene: TRBJ2-3; v_gene: TRBV29-1; CDR3aa: CSVGRGGDTQYF; CDR3nt: TGCAGCGTGGGGAGGGGTGGAGATACGCAGTATTTT
d_gene: -; abundance: many; j_gene: TRBJ1-3; v_gene: TRBV12-3/TRBV12-4; CDR3aa: CASSLSGTGNTIYF; CDR3nt: TGTGCCAGCAGTTTATCAGGGACTGGAAACACCATATATTTT
d_gene: TRBD1; abundance: few; j_gene: TRBJ2-2; v_gene: TRBV5-6; CDR3aa: CASSYGTGNTGELFF; CDR3nt: TGTGCCAGCAGCTATGGGACAGGGAACACCGGGGAGCTGTTTTTT
d_gene: TRBD1; abundance: few; j_gene: TRBJ2-7; v_gene: TRBV7-9; CDR3aa: CASSLVLTGSSYEQYF; CDR3nt: TGTGCCAGCAGCTTAGTCTTGACAGGGAGCTCCTACGAGCAGTACTTC
d_gene: -; abundance: -; j_gene: TRBJ1-1; v_gene: TRBV29-1; CDR3aa: CSAGRGGDAFF; CDR3nt: TGCAGCGCCGGACGAGGGGGGGACGCTTTCTTT
d_gene: TRBD1; abundance: -; j_gene: TRBJ2-2; v_gene: TRBV7-7; CDR3aa: CASSLVQGATTGELFF; CDR3nt: TGTGCTAGCAGCTTAGTACAGGGGGCGACCACCGGGGAGCTGTTTTTT
d_gene: TRBD1; abundance: once; j_gene: TRBJ2-7; v_gene: TRBV10-3; CDR3aa: CAISESGTGGEQYF; CDR3nt: TGTGCCATCAGTGAGTCGGGGACAGGGGGAGAGCAGTACTTC
d_gene: TRBD2; abundance: few; j_gene: TRBJ2-3; v_gene: TRBV11-2; CDR3aa: CASSFLLTSGGPADTQYF; CDR3nt: TGTGCCAGCAGCTTCTTGTTGACTAGCGGGGGGCCCGCAGATACGCAGTATTTT
d_gene: TRBD1; abundance: -; j_gene: TRBJ1-2; v_gene: TRBV25-1; CDR3aa: CAAGTGQYGYTF; CDR3nt: TGTGCGGCCGGGACAGGCCAATATGGCTACACCTTC
d_gene: -; abundance: -; j_gene: TRBJ2-3; v_gene: TRBV20-1; CDR3aa: CSAHGTYRGDTQYF; CDR3nt: TGCAGTGCCCACGGGACCTACCGAGGGGATACGCAGTATTTT
d_gene: -; abundance: -; j_gene: TRBJ2-1; v_gene: TRBV5-1; CDR3aa: CASNHRDYNEQFF; CDR3nt: TGCGCCAGCAACCACAGGGACTACAATGAGCAGTTCTTC